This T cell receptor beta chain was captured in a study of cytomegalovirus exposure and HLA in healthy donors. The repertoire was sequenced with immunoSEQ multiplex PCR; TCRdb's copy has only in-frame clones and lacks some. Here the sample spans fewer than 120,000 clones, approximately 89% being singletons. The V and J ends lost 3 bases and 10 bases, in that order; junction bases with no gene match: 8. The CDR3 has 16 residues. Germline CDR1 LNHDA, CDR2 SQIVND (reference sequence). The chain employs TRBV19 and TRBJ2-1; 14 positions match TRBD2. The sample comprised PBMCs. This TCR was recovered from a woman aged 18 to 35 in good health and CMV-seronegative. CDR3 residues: CASSISGLAGEGEQFF. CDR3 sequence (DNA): TGTGCCAGTAGTATTTCGGGACTAGCGGGAGAGGGGGAGCAGTTCTTC.